The source of this T cell receptor (beta chain) is a study of T cell clones after liver transplantation. Overall study: TCRbeta sequencing after a pre-transplant mixed lymphocyte reaction identified graft-donor-reactive clones, later tracked in post-transplant blood. As an antigen-independent comparator, third-party-reactive TCRbeta sequences came from pre-transplant mixed lymphocyte reactions.

Germline loops: CDR1 SGHVS, CDR2 FQNEAQ. V lost 3 bases to trimming and J lost 5 bases; unmatched junction nucleotides: 12. The CDR3 has 18 amino acids. By sample share, this clone is large. Clones were read by immunoSEQ multiplex PCR, and TCRdb kept only the in-frame ones, dropping some. This table holds around 13,000 clones, over 65% found once. Sequenced material: CD8+ T cells from blood, taken at the 22-month timepoint. This receptor was identified in a human patient who received a liver transplant. Some T cells here may be from the graft donor. The J gene is TRBJ2-1, the V gene TRBV7-8, with 11 nucleotides matching TRBD2. Here the CDR3 DNA reads TGTGCCAGCAGCTTGGAACAAGTAGCGGGAGGGCAGGACAATGAGCAGTTCTTC. Encoded protein: CASSLEQVAGGQDNEQFF.